Listed below are T cell receptor beta chains from one sample, sequenced in a study of beta chain features in type 1 diabetes. Sequencing was performed with immunoSEQ multiplex PCR; in TCRdb, only in-frame clones are kept and a portion is missing. The table lists tens of thousands of clones, roughly three quarters of them singletons. Sequences were obtained from Tregs from blood. These receptors came from a woman aged 40 to 49 in good health. The CDR3 runs from the conserved cysteine through the conserved F or W.

V gene	J gene	CDR3 protein
TRBV6-5	TRBJ1-1	CASSNHRVAFF
TRBV29-1	TRBJ2-5	CSVPTSGAETQYF
TRBV6-5	TRBJ2-5	CASSLPPRSETQYF
TRBV5-1	TRBJ1-2	CASSEGTGGLNYGYTF
TRBV19	TRBJ2-2	CASSIANVRLAGNTEELFF
TRBV18	TRBJ1-1	CASSPIGQESTEAFF
TRBV7-6	TRBJ1-1	CASSLVSGTEAFF
TRBV5-6	TRBJ1-5	CASSFAGGNQPQHF
TRBV29-1	TRBJ1-2	CSVQPGGEYYGYTF
TRBV2	TRBJ2-1	CASSVLLVAAEQFF
TRBV9	TRBJ2-7	CASSAQWGGYEQYF
TRBV18	TRBJ1-1	CASSPGQNGEAFF
TRBV18	TRBJ2-3	CASSLRQGEDTQYF
TRBV7-9	TRBJ2-5	CASSKGLGGSYQETQYF
TRBV5-1	TRBJ2-5	CASGRTSGGETQYF
TRBV7-2	TRBJ2-4	CASSLGGERLAKNIQYF
TRBV18	TRBJ2-1	CASSRSDKMQGFEQFF
TRBV14	TRBJ1-2	CASSQAQNMGYTF
TRBV5-1	TRBJ1-1	CASSQRQGTTWTEAFF
TRBV19	TRBJ1-4	CARSRTVNEKLFF
TRBV2	TRBJ2-1	CASSPETGGEQFF
TRBV6-5	TRBJ2-2	CASSYGRTFPGELFF
TRBV6-1	TRBJ2-3	CASSEAVLASGTQYF
TRBV7-8	TRBJ2-7	CASSLAPPQGTPYEQYF
TRBV7-2	TRBJ2-4	CASSPQWEGPLAKNIQYF
TRBV5-1	TRBJ2-7	CASSLRLAGGSGYEQYF
TRBV5-4	.	CASSLFRSEQYF
TRBV7-2	TRBJ1-2	CASSPTGGFGYGYTF
TRBV7-2	TRBJ1-6	CASTNVGQGNSPLHF
TRBV18	TRBJ2-3	CASSQAAFTDTQYF
TRBV7-2	TRBJ2-5	CASSFQLAGVETQYF
TRBV6-6	TRBJ2-1	CASSYSGRYEQFF
TRBV7-9	TRBJ1-2	CASSLMSDGRANYGYTF